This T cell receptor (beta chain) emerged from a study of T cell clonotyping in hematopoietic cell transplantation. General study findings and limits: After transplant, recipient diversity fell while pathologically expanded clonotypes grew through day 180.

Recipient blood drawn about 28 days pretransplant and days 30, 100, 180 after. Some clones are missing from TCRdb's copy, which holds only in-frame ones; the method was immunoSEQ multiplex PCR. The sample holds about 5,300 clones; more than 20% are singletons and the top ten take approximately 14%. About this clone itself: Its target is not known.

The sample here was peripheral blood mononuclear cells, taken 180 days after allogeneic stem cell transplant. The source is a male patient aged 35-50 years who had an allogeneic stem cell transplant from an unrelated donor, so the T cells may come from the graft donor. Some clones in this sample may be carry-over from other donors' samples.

The CDR3 DNA follows: TGTGCCAGCAGCTGGGACAGGGGGAGGCAGCCCCAGCATTTT. Residues: CASSWDRGRQPQHF. V is TRBV7-7 and J is TRBJ1-5; 11 bases match TRBD1. The CDR3 is 14 residues long. Germline CDR1 SSHAT, CDR2 FNYEAQ (reference sequence). The junction had 3 bases not matched to a gene; V was cut back by 4 bases and J by 7 bases.